The 25 T cell receptor beta chains reported below all come from one sample, sequenced in a study of vaccination and CD4 T cells after COVID-19. The Oncomine TCR Beta short-read assay sequenced DNA from cultured CD4+ T cells. In TCRdb, the PCR reads were re-called with MiXCR into one record per CDR3 protein. The table includes around 26,000 distinct CDR3 sequences, 40% to 45% detected once. These TCRs are of unknown antigen specificity. Treatment reported: approximately nine-day PBMC culture with coronavirus spike peptide pools or control peptides (ViraFEST assay). The sequencing sample was made of CD4+ T cells from blood, cultured in vitro. The receptors come from a human donor who had recovered from COVID-19.

This clonotype was seen more than once but under ten times. The rearrangement links TRBV7-2 to TRBJ1-3; TRBD1 agrees at 8 bases. The CDR3 is made up of 16 amino acids. The germline V gene encodes CDR1 SGHTA and CDR2 FQGNSA. Germline trimming cut 0 bases from V and 2 bases from J; bases unmatched to any gene: 3. CDR3 sequence: CASSLAQGQAGNTIYF. CDR3 DNA: TGTGCCAGCAGCTTAGCACAGGGACAGGCTGGAAACACCATATATTTT.

The chain combines TRBV12-3 or TRBV12-4 with TRBJ1-6, with 9 nucleotides matching TRBD1. V lost 7 bases and J lost 5; bases outside the gene matches: 9. The CDR3 loop spans 16 amino acids. The CDR3 sequence is CASTHRGLRNNSPLHF. As DNA, the CDR3 is TGTGCCAGCACCCACAGGGGGCTGAGAAATAATTCACCCCTCCACTTT.

V usage is TRBV6-7 and J usage is TRBJ1-2; a possible D gene is TRBD1 (6 bases). TRBV6-7 is designated an ORF whose function remains uncertain. This CDR3 region has 14 residues. Trimming removed 10 bases at V and 2 bases at J, with 17 bases between. Here the CDR3 DNA reads TGTGCCATAGAATTTTTCACAGGGAACTATGGCTACACCTTC. This codes for CAIEFFTGNYGYTF.

The V call is TRBV12-3 or TRBV12-4, the J call TRBJ1-4; D gene uncertain. The CDR3 has 14 residues. V was cut by 0 bases and J by 4 bases, with 6 bases left in between. CDR3 loop: CASSLARNNEKLFF. The CDR3 DNA is TGTGCCAGCAGTTTAGCGCGCAATAATGAAAAACTGTTTTTT.

This chain links TRBV6-5 with TRBJ2-7; 11 bases match TRBD2. Germline V gene lookup returns CDR1 MNHEY and CDR2 SVGAGI. Trimming cost V 2 bases and J 0 bases; bases outside gene matches: 9. The CDR3 loop spans 18 amino acids. CDR3 DNA sequence: TGTGCCAGCAGTTACCGGGGGACTAGCGGCCCAAGCTCCTACGAGCAGTACTTC. This codes for CASSYRGTSGPSSYEQYF.

The chain recombines TRBV6-1 with TRBJ2-7, with 8 nucleotides matching TRBD1. Germline values: CDR1 MNHNS, CDR2 SASEGT. There are 16 residues in the CDR3. V gave up 6 bases and J gave up 1 base; unmatched junction bases: 11. The CDR3 DNA reads as TGTGCCAGCAGCAGGACAGGGTCCTCAATATCCTACGAGCAGTACTTC. This gives the protein CASSRTGSSISYEQYF.

The V call is TRBV19, the J call TRBJ2-5; no clear D. The CDR3 is 14 residues long. The germline V and J ends were trimmed by 0 bases and 4 bases, with 9 bases remaining between them. Germline loops: CDR1 LNHDA, CDR2 SQIVND (reference sequence). The CDR3 loop reads CASSIDASAETQYF. The DNA for the CDR3 is TGTGCCAGTAGTATAGACGCTTCCGCAGAGACCCAGTACTTC.

About this clonotype itself: The junction does not match germline at one end; this may be a read error. This sequence joins TRBV7-7 and TRBJ2-3; TRBD2 aligns across 8 bases. Germline assignment: CDR1 SSHAT and CDR2 FNYEAQ (reference sequence). The CDR3 totals 16 residues. The CDR3, as DNA: TGTGCTAGCAGCTTACAAGCGGGAGTCGGCACAGATACGCAGTATTTT. It yields the protein CASSLQAGVGTDTQYF.

The rearrangement uses TRBV14 and TRBJ1-1, with TRBD1 identical over 8 bases. The CDR3 totals 14 residues. Germline V gene lookup returns CDR1 SGHDN and CDR2 FVKESK. Trimming at V came to 4 bases and at J to 6 bases, leaving 7 bases not matched to a gene. CDR3 in amino acids: CASSLDRGNSEAFF. The CDR3 DNA reads as TGTGCCAGCAGCCTAGACAGGGGTAACTCTGAAGCTTTCTTT.

V usage is TRBV10-3 and J usage is TRBJ1-6; D ambiguous. The V end lost 3 bases, the J end lost 9 bases, and 12 bases lay between the germline ends. The germline V gene encodes CDR1 ENHRY and CDR2 SYGVKD. The CDR3 sequence is 14 residues long. The CDR3 nucleotides read TGTGCCATCAGTGAATCAACCCTGGGTTCACCCCTCCACTTT. Amino acids: CAISESTLGSPLHF.

The V gene is TRBV18, the J gene TRBJ1-1, with 7 bases aligning to TRBD1. V trimming: 5 bases; J trimming: 3 bases; junction bases outside the gene matches: 3. The V gene's germline CDR1 is KGHSH and CDR2 LQKENI. This CDR3 has 13 amino acids. The CDR3 sequence: CASSYGTDTEAFF. As DNA, the CDR3 is TGTGCCAGCTCATACGGGACAGACACTGAAGCTTTCTTT.

The gene calls are TRBV4-3 and TRBJ2-6; a weak D match, TRBD1 (5 bases). Germline CDR1 and CDR2: LGHNA and YSLEER. The CDR3 is made up of 16 amino acids. V was clipped by 0 bases and J by 2 bases, with 8 bases between them. The CDR3 DNA follows: TGCGCCAGCAGCCAAGATCAGGGCACTGGGGCCAACGTCCTGACTTTC. Translation gives CASSQDQGTGANVLTF.

This chain joins TRBV5-6 and TRBJ1-1; possible D gene TRBD1, 5 bases. The germline V gene has CDR1 SGHDT and CDR2 YYEEEE. V lost 4 bases and J 1 base, leaving 11 bases between the germline ends. The CDR3 extends over 14 amino acids. The CDR3 nucleotides are TGTGCCAGCAGCCCGAGGACACGGAACACTGAAGCTTTCTTT. As protein: CASSPRTRNTEAFF.

This clonotype came up once. The rearrangement uses TRBV7-8 and TRBJ1-3; D is undetermined. Germline V gives CDR1 SGHVS, CDR2 FQNEAQ. V lost 2 bases and J lost 6, with 5 bases in between. There are 12 residues in the CDR3. CDR3 DNA: TGTGCCAGCAGCTTAAGCCAAAACACCATATATTTT. Its protein is CASSLSQNTIYF.

This clonotype was observed a few times. The chain has TRBV6-1 and TRBJ2-5; 8 bases match TRBD1. The V segment lost 5 bases and the J segment 5 bases; nucleotides outside the gene matches: 4. Germline V lookup: CDR1 MNHNS, CDR2 SASEGT. The CDR3 covers 13 residues. The DNA for the CDR3 is TGTGCCAGCAGTACCTACAGGGGGGAGACCCAGTACTTC. Its translation is CASSTYRGETQYF.

This rearrangement joins TRBV12-3 or TRBV12-4 to TRBJ1-2; TRBD1 matches at 9 bases. V lost 5 bases and J lost 8; bases outside the gene matches: 0. The CDR3 sequence is 11 residues long. CDR3 in amino acids: CASSGTGGYTF. In DNA, the CDR3 is TGTGCCAGCAGTGGGACAGGGGGCTACACCTTC.

This clonotype was counted only a few times. The chain joins TRBV4-1 to TRBJ2-7; maybe TRBD2 (5 bases). V lost 3 bases and J 6 bases, leaving 12 bases between the germline ends. Germline V gives CDR1 MGHRA, CDR2 YSYEKL. CDR3 length: 13 amino acids. The CDR3 loop is CASSQREGREQYF. The CDR3 nucleotides are TGCGCCAGCAGCCAGAGAGAGGGTCGCGAGCAGTACTTC.

The V call is TRBV11-3, the J call TRBJ2-3; 7 positions match TRBD1. The CDR3 runs to 15 residues. Germline V lookup: CDR1 SGHNT, CDR2 YENEEA. J gave up 2 bases and V 3 bases, and 5 bases lay outside the gene matches. CDR3 DNA: TGTGCCAGCAGCTTGGAGACAGGGCTCACAGATACGCAGTATTTT. It is translated as CASSLETGLTDTQYF.

There are a few counts of this clonotype. V gene TRBV7-3 combines with J gene TRBJ1-4, with 8 nucleotides matching TRBD1. The junction had 17 bases not matched to a gene; V was cut back by 4 bases and J by 16 bases. CDR1 is SGHTA, CDR2 FQGTGA, per germline. There are 15 residues in the CDR3. The chain's CDR3 is CASSSRQGRWEFRFF. The CDR3 DNA reads as TGTGCCAGCAGCTCCAGACAGGGGAGATGGGAGTTCAGGTTTTTT.

This clonotype occurred a few times. This chain links TRBV7-9 with TRBJ2-7; no clear D gene. The CDR3 spans 14 residues. V lost 6 bases to trimming and J lost 2 bases, with 14 bases between them. Per the germline V gene, CDR1 is SEHNR and CDR2 is FQNEAQ (reference sequence). The CDR3 here is CASSPLRSTYEQYF. In nucleotides, the CDR3 is TGTGCCAGCAGTCCCCTCAGGTCGACCTACGAGCAGTACTTC.

This clonotype has just a few counts. This chain uses TRBV24-1 with TRBJ1-2; no reliable D call. Looked up from germline, CDR1 is KGHDR and CDR2 is SFDVKD. V was pared by 1 base and J by 8 bases, with 10 bases between. CDR3 length equals 13 residues. CDR3 nucleotide sequence: TGTGCCACCAGTGATTTTTCAGGTTTAGGCTACACCTTC. It yields the protein CATSDFSGLGYTF.

The V and J genes are TRBV9 and TRBJ2-2; 10 bases are a match to TRBD2. This CDR3 is built from 16 residues. The germline gives CDR1 SGDLS, CDR2 YYNGEE. V gave up 0 bases and J gave up 10 bases; unmatched junction bases: 9. The chain's CDR3 is CASSVAPPSGGAELFF. Written as DNA, the CDR3 is TGTGCCAGCAGCGTAGCCCCACCTAGCGGGGGCGCGGAGCTGTTTTTT.

This clonotype was seen a handful of times. DNA of the CDR3: TGTGCCAGCAGCCCCAATCAGTTCGGTGGGTACTCGAACACTGAAGCTTTCTTT. Amino acid sequence: CASSPNQFGGYSNTEAFF. The gene calls are TRBV7-8 and TRBJ1-1; D not resolved. V shed 5 bases and J shed 1 base, with 23 bases lying between them. CDR3 size: 18 residues. Germline values: CDR1 SGHVS, CDR2 FQNEAQ.

The genes are TRBV5-1 and TRBJ2-7; 7 positions match TRBD2. The germline gives CDR1 SGHRS, CDR2 YFSETQ. CDR3 size: 13 residues. The V segment lost 5 bases and the J segment 4 bases; nucleotides outside the gene matches: 6. The DNA of the CDR3 is TGCGCCAGCAGTTCCAGCGGGGTATACGAGCAGTACTTC. It specifies CASSSSGVYEQYF.

This clonotype was recorded a few times. The J gene is TRBJ1-1, the V gene TRBV6-5; a possible D gene is TRBD1 (6 bases). CDR1 and CDR2 from the germline V gene are MNHEY and SVGAGI. This CDR3 is 17 amino acids long. V was shortened by 0 bases and J by 2 bases, with 16 bases between the two germline ends. The CDR3 sequence is CASSYSPGAWDNTEAFF. CDR3 sequence (DNA): TGTGCCAGCAGTTACTCTCCGGGGGCGTGGGATAACACTGAAGCTTTCTTT.